Below are 30 T cell receptor beta chains sequenced from a single sample in a study of lymphopenia after photon versus proton radiotherapy. Sequenced by immunoSEQ multiplex PCR; TCRdb stores in-frame clones only, minus some. The sample holds 15,000 to 20,000 clones; 88% are singletons and the top ten take over 8%. The source was peripheral blood, collected from a patient treated with proton-based radiotherapy. The receptors were sampled from a man in his 70s with pancreatic cancer.

The gene calls are TRBV7-9 and TRBJ2-1; 13 nucleotides match TRBD2. V lost 5 bases and J lost 6; bases outside the gene matches: 4. CDR1 SEHNR and CDR2 FQNEAQ come from the germline V gene (reference sequence). CDR3 size: 15 residues. As DNA, the CDR3 is TGTGCCAGCAGCCGGGGACTAGCGGGACTCAATGAGCAGTTCTTC. Amino acid sequence: CASSRGLAGLNEQFF.

The rearrangement joins TRBV9 to TRBJ2-2; 14 bases are a match to TRBD2. Germline V gene sequence: CDR1 SGDLS, CDR2 YYNGEE. The CDR3 is 19 residues long. Trimming took 4 bases from V and 4 from J; bases not matched to a gene: 12. The CDR3 reads CASSKWTSGRPRGTGELFF. As DNA, the CDR3 is TGTGCCAGCAGCAAGTGGACTAGCGGGAGGCCTCGCGGCACCGGGGAGCTGTTTTTT. The full variable domain, completed using reference TRBV9 and TRBJ2-2, is DSGVTQTPKHLITATGQRVTLRCSPRSGDLSVYWYQQSLDQGLQFLIQYYNGEERAKGNILERFSAQQFPDLHSELNLSSLELGDSALYFCASSKWTSGRPRGTGELFFGEGSRLTVL.

CDR3 nucleotides: TGTGCCAGCAGTAACCCACTTCCGGGGTTGGGGTACGAGCAGTACTTC. Residues: CASSNPLPGLGYEQYF. The J gene is TRBJ2-5, the V gene TRBV27; tentatively, D is TRBD2 (5 bases). The J call may not be correct, given that the DNA end is closer to TRBJ2-7. Germline CDR1 reads MNHEY; CDR2 reads SMNVEV (reference sequence). The length of the CDR3 is 16 residues.

The chain uses TRBV29-1 and TRBJ2-5, with 9 bases lining up with TRBD2. The CDR3 contains 14 residues. V was pared by 5 bases and J by 4 bases, with 8 bases of the junction left unmatched. Germline V gene sequence: CDR1 SQVTM, CDR2 ANQGSEA. The CDR3: CSVSTGTSRETQYF. CDR3 nucleotides: TGCAGCGTTTCTACCGGGACTAGCAGAGAGACCCAGTACTTC. Complete variable domain (other parts from reference TRBV29-1 and TRBJ2-5): SAVISQKPSRDICQRGTSLTIQCQVDSQVTMMFWYRQQPGQSLTLIATANQGSEATYESGFVIDKFPISRPNLTFSTLTVSNMSPEDSSIYLCSVSTGTSRETQYFGPGTRLLVL.

The V gene is TRBV4-1, the J gene TRBJ2-5, with 9 bases matching TRBD1. V gave up 3 bases and J gave up 2 bases; unmatched junction bases: 10. The germline V gene encodes CDR1 MGHRA and CDR2 YSYEKL. The CDR3 runs to 17 residues. The DNA for the CDR3 is TGCGCCAGCAGCCATATCCCCGGGACAGGGAAACAAGAGACCCAGTACTTC. Its translation is CASSHIPGTGKQETQYF.

This chain links TRBV27 with TRBJ1-2, with 7 bases lining up with TRBD1. The ends lost 5 bases at V and 0 bases at J; junction bases unmatched: 6. This CDR3 is built from 15 residues. Germline-derived CDR1 and CDR2 are MNHEY and SMNVEV (reference sequence). The CDR3 nucleotides are TGTGCCAGCAGTCGCGGGACAGCTACTAACTATGGCTACACCTTC. It encodes CASSRGTATNYGYTF.

V usage is TRBV7-8 and J usage is TRBJ2-7; D is unclear. Trimming removed 1 base from V and 4 bases from J, with 14 bases in between. This CDR3 is built from 15 residues. Per the germline V gene, CDR1 is SGHVS and CDR2 is FQNEAQ. CDR3 region: CASSLDLQEMYEQYF. DNA of the CDR3: TGTGCCAGCAGCTTAGATCTTCAGGAGATGTACGAGCAGTACTTC.

V gene TRBV7-2 combines with J gene TRBJ2-1; D possibly uses TRBD1 or TRBD2 (6 bases each). V lost 3 bases and J lost 6, with 15 bases in between. CDR1 and CDR2 from the germline V gene are SGHTA and FQGNSA. The CDR3 is 15 residues long. The CDR3 loop is CASSFPIGGGNEQFF. CDR3 coding DNA: TGTGCCAGCAGCTTTCCCATCGGGGGCGGCAATGAGCAGTTCTTC.

The rearrangement links TRBV7-3 to TRBJ2-1; D possibly corresponds to TRBD2 (5 bases). The CDR3 contains 13 residues. CDR1 and CDR2 (germline): SGHTA, FQGTGA. V was pared by 6 bases and J by 5 bases, with 11 bases between. In DNA, the CDR3 is TGTGCCAGCAGTTCACAGCGGAACAATGAGCAGTTCTTC. Protein: CASSSQRNNEQFF. Looking up the rest from reference TRBV7-3 and TRBJ2-1 gives the full variable domain: GAGVSQTPSNKVTEKGKYVELRCDPISGHTALYWYRQSLGQGPEFLIYFQGTGAADDSGLPNDRFFAVRPEGSVSTLKIQRTERGDSAVYLCASSSQRNNEQFFGPGTRLTVL.

The count of this clone is one. Written as DNA, the CDR3 is TGCAGCGTTGGATTGGGGCCGACAAACTATGGCTACACCTTC. Protein sequence: CSVGLGPTNYGYTF. The V gene is TRBV29-1, the J gene TRBJ1-2, with D perhaps TRBD1 (5 bases). Germline V gene sequence: CDR1 SQVTM, CDR2 ANQGSEA. This CDR3 spans 14 amino acids. Trimming shortened V by 4 bases and J by 2 bases, and 14 bases separated the two germline ends.

This clone was seen only once. V is TRBV7-9 and J is TRBJ2-7, with 12 bases matching TRBD1. Germline assignment: CDR1 SEHNR and CDR2 FQNEAQ (reference sequence). There are 15 residues in the CDR3. V was pared by 4 bases and J by 6 bases, with 7 bases of the junction left unmatched. The CDR3 DNA follows: TGTGCCAGCAGCTCCACCGGGACAGGGGGCTCCGAGCAGTACTTC. As protein: CASSSTGTGGSEQYF.

This clone was recorded only once. The chain employs TRBV2 and TRBJ1-5; no firm D call. The CDR3 contains 14 residues. V was shortened by 1 base and J by 6 bases, with 10 bases between the two germline ends. The germline V gene has CDR1 SNHLY and CDR2 FYNNEI. CDR3 nucleotides: TGTGCCAGCAGTGAAGGCGGGGTGGGTCAGCCCCAGCATTTT. Translation: CASSEGGVGQPQHF.

The V call is TRBV2, the J call TRBJ1-2; D not resolved. CDR1 is SNHLY and CDR2 is FYNNEI in the germline V gene. Trimming removed 3 bases at V and 3 bases at J, with 11 bases between. The CDR3 length is 14 residues. In DNA, the CDR3 is TGTGCCAGCAGTGAGATGAGGGTAGACTATGGCTACACCTTC. Its protein product is CASSEMRVDYGYTF.

V is TRBV27 and J is TRBJ2-3, with D tentatively TRBD2 (5 bases). Per germline, CDR1 MNHEY and CDR2 SMNVEV (reference sequence). V was pared by 2 bases and J by 10 bases, with 13 bases between. The CDR3 is 13 amino acids. CDR3: CASSLTLAGAQYF. CDR3 nucleotides: TGTGCCAGCAGTTTAACGCTAGCCGGGGCGCAGTATTTT.

The chain links TRBV5-4 to TRBJ2-1, with D tentatively TRBD1 or TRBD2 (5 bases each). The V end was cut by 5 bases, the J end by 0 bases, with 12 bases between. CDR1 is SGHNT and CDR2 is YYREEE in the germline V gene (reference sequence). The CDR3 loop spans 15 amino acids. The CDR3, as DNA: TGTGCCAGCAGTCGGGACCGAACCTCCTACAATGAGCAGTTCTTC. Translation gives CASSRDRTSYNEQFF.

The V and J genes are TRBV5-6 and TRBJ1-6; the D is unclear. Germline assignment: CDR1 SGHDT and CDR2 YYEEEE. The CDR3 is 14 amino acids. Deletions cut 0 bases from V and 4 bases from J, with 5 bases between. Written as DNA, the CDR3 is TGTGCCAGCAGCTTGGTTCAGTATAATTCACCCCTCCACTTT. It encodes CASSLVQYNSPLHF.

V is TRBV5-1 and J is TRBJ2-1; D is uncertain. V shed 0 bases and J shed 9 bases, with 4 bases lying between them. The CDR3 extends over 11 amino acids. The germline CDR1 and CDR2 sequences are SGHRS and YFSETQ. The DNA for the CDR3 is TGCGCCAGCAGCTTGGACCTTGAGCAGTTCTTC. Its translation: CASSLDLEQFF. Full variable domain (rest looked up from reference TRBV5-1 and TRBJ2-1): KAGVTQTPRYLIKTRGQQVTLSCSPISGHRSVSWYQQTPGQGLQFLFEYFSETQRNKGNFPGRFSGRQFSNSRSEMNVSTLELGDSALYLCASSLDLEQFFGPGTRLTVL.

Worth noting for this clone: A read error may account for a junction end that differs from germline. The chain carries TRBV19 and TRBJ2-6, with D perhaps being TRBD1 or TRBD2 (5 bases each). CDR3 size: 15 residues. Germline V CDR1 and CDR2: LNHDA, SQIVND (reference sequence). CDR3 nucleotides: TGTGCCAGTAGTATTACGAGGGGCAGGGCTAACGTCCTGACTTTC. Its translation: CASSITRGRANVLTF.

The table lists this clone with a count of one. The gene calls are TRBV18 and TRBJ2-6; D not certain. Trimming pared 6 bases from V and 2 bases from J, leaving 11 bases between. Germline-derived CDR1 and CDR2 are KGHSH and LQKENI. The CDR3 is made up of 15 amino acids. In DNA, the CDR3 is TGTGCCAGCTCTCCATTTACTACTGGGGCCAACGTCCTGACTTTC. Its translation: CASSPFTTGANVLTF.

The chain combines TRBV19 with TRBJ1-1, with 8 bases aligning to TRBD1. Per germline, CDR1 LNHDA and CDR2 SQIVND (reference sequence). V dropped 5 bases and J dropped 2; count of bases not matched to a gene: 7. The CDR3 totals 15 residues. CDR3 in amino acids: CASSSTGGINTEAFF. The CDR3 coding sequence is TGTGCCAGTAGTTCAACAGGGGGTATTAACACTGAAGCTTTCTTT.

The V and J genes are TRBV5-6 and TRBJ2-7; D possibly corresponds to TRBD2 (6 bases). The CDR3 is 11 amino acids. Trimming removed 5 bases from V and 6 bases from J, with 9 bases in between. Germline V lookup: CDR1 SGHDT, CDR2 YYEEEE. CDR3: CASSFSGEQYF. The CDR3 DNA is TGTGCCAGCAGTTTTAGCGGCGAGCAGTACTTC.

The V and J genes are TRBV5-1 and TRBJ2-5; D might be TRBD1 (6 bases). The CDR3 covers 14 residues. Between the trimmed V and J ends, which lost 4 bases and 3 bases, there was a span of 13 bases. Germline CDR1 is SGHRS and CDR2 is YFSETQ. The DNA of the CDR3 is TGCGCCAGCAGCCCAGGACAGCTAGAAGAGACCCAGTACTTC. It encodes CASSPGQLEETQYF.

This chain uses TRBV7-9 with TRBJ1-2; a weak D match, TRBD1 (5 bases). The CDR3 runs 15 residues. V was trimmed by 0 bases and J by 7 bases, leaving 15 bases between them. Germline CDR1 SEHNR, CDR2 FQNEAQ (reference sequence). The CDR3 nucleotides are TGTGCCAGCAGCTTAGCGCGGGGGACGGGTTTTGGCTACACCTTC. Translation: CASSLARGTGFGYTF.

The chain joins TRBV5-1 to TRBJ1-1; D is uncertain. This CDR3 region has 14 residues. V lost 0 bases and J 4 bases, leaving 10 bases between the germline ends. CDR1 SGHRS and CDR2 YFSETQ come from the germline V gene. The CDR3 spells CASSLGATATEAFF. The CDR3, as DNA: TGCGCCAGCAGCTTGGGAGCCACGGCCACTGAAGCTTTCTTT. Filled out from reference TRBV5-1 and TRBJ1-1, the complete variable domain reads KAGVTQTPRYLIKTRGQQVTLSCSPISGHRSVSWYQQTPGQGLQFLFEYFSETQRNKGNFPGRFSGRQFSNSRSEMNVSTLELGDSALYLCASSLGATATEAFFGQGTRLTVV.

This clone appeared a single time. The rearrangement uses TRBV7-9 and TRBJ2-5; 7 bases map to TRBD2. The CDR3 is made up of 16 amino acids. Germline CDR1 reads SEHNR; CDR2 reads FQNEAQ (reference sequence). The ends lost 6 bases at V and 1 base at J; junction bases unmatched: 11. The CDR3 coding sequence is TGTGCCAGCAGAACACTGGGCGGGAGAGGCCAAGAGACCCAGTACTTC. This sequence encodes CASRTLGGRGQETQYF.

V usage is TRBV7-8 and J usage is TRBJ2-3; 9 bases match TRBD2. The germline V gene encodes CDR1 SGHVS and CDR2 FQNEAQ. This CDR3 is built from 14 residues. J gave up 4 bases and V 1 base, and 0 bases lay outside the gene matches. CDR3 in DNA: TGTGCCAGCAGCTTAGGCGGGGGGGCAGATACGCAGTATTTT. Translation: CASSLGGGADTQYF.

There are a few counts of this clone. This rearrangement joins TRBV19 to TRBJ1-1; D gene uncertain. In germline, CDR1 is LNHDA, CDR2 SQIVND (reference sequence). Trimming took off 5 bases at V and 1 base at J, with 8 bases between the two ends. The CDR3 is made up of 13 amino acids. CDR3 in DNA: TGTGCCAGTAGTCCCACACAGAACACTGAAGCTTTCTTT. It codes for CASSPTQNTEAFF.

This chain links TRBV5-1 with TRBJ2-1; 12 bases align to TRBD2. The CDR3 sequence is 18 residues long. Germline V lookup: CDR1 SGHRS, CDR2 YFSETQ. The trim removed 0 bases at V and 4 bases at J, leaving 8 bases unmatched. CDR3 bases: TGCGCCAGCAGCTTGGTTAGTGCTAGCGGGAGGGGATACAATGAGCAGTTCTTC. It codes for CASSLVSASGRGYNEQFF.

This clone turned up a few times. The V and J genes are TRBV5-1 and TRBJ2-7; 10 bases are a match to TRBD1. This CDR3 has 14 amino acids. Germline CDR1 reads SGHRS; CDR2 reads YFSETQ. With 3 bases clipped from V and 5 bases from J, the junction kept 5 bases outside the gene matches. CDR3 protein: CASSSGQGMDEQYF. DNA of the CDR3: TGCGCCAGCAGCTCGGGACAGGGGATGGACGAGCAGTACTTC.

The CDR3 here is CASRQDTERPLNTEAFF. The CDR3 DNA follows: TGTGCCAGTAGGCAAGACACGGAACGACCACTGAACACTGAAGCTTTCTTT. This sequence joins TRBV19 and TRBJ1-1; no clear D gene. The V gene's germline CDR1 is LNHDA and CDR2 SQIVND (reference sequence). The CDR3 totals 17 residues. V was pared by 6 bases and J by 0 bases, with 20 bases between.